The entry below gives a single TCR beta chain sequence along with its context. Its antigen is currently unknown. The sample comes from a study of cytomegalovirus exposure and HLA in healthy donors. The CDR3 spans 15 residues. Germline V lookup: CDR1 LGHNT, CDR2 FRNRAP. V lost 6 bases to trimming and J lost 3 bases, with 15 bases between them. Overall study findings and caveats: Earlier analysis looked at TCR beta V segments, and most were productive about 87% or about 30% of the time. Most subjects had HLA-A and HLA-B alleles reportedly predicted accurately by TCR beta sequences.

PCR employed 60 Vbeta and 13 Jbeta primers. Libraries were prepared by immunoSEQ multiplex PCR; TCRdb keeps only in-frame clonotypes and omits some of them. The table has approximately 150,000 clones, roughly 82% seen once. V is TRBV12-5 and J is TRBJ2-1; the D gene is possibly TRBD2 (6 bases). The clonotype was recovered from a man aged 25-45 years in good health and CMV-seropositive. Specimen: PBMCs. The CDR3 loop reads CASGGDFPIYNEQFF. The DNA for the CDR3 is TGTGCTAGTGGCGGGGACTTCCCCATCTACAATGAGCAGTTCTTC.